The rows below give T cell receptor beta chains drawn from one sample of a study of blood T cell repertoires in COVID-19. TCRdb keeps only in-frame clones here, not all; method: immunoSEQ multiplex PCR. The sample shows around 63,000 clones, 55% to 80% of them seen only once. Sequencing input: peripheral blood. These receptors all stem from a woman aged 70-85 years with COVID-19, enrolled during active disease. The conserved cysteine and the conserved F or W are not part of the CDR3 here. Each record gives: CDR3 protein, V gene, J gene.

ASSQEGTGDFLRRYT	TRBV4-2	TRBJ1-2
ASEQGTGGTGELF	TRBV5-1	TRBJ2-2
ASRTQGFNEKLF	TRBV19	TRBJ1-4
ASSIRREPNTEAF	TRBV19	TRBJ1-1
ASSRYGYNEQF	TRBV5-1	TRBJ2-1
ASSSLPGLAGVSEQF	TRBV7-2	TRBJ2-1
ASSLVGGGPYEQY	TRBV7-2	TRBJ2-7
ASSSETGRNTEAF	TRBV7-3	TRBJ1-1
ASSLENSGSRTDTQY	TRBV11-2	TRBJ2-3
ASSRARQAQDT	TRBV6-2/TRBV6-3	TRBJ1-2
SVEFPGGGLGYT	TRBV29-1	TRBJ1-2
ASSTQGDNQPQH	TRBV27	TRBJ1-5
ASSPGMDYGYT	TRBV5-1	TRBJ1-2
ASSSGLAGAGELF	TRBV7-8	TRBJ2-2
ASSLLEDTQY	TRBV6-5	TRBJ2-3
ASSRDSSLEGNTIY	TRBV7-2	TRBJ1-3
ASSLGPGLAGVGTGELF	TRBV11-3	TRBJ2-2
ASSRGGQETQY	TRBV9	TRBJ2-5
ASSLETSGEQF	TRBV11-2	TRBJ2-1
ASSFQNRAIGEQF	TRBV7-3	TRBJ2-1
ASSAGDRAHEQY	TRBV5-1	TRBJ2-7
ASSITGGASNQPQH	TRBV19	TRBJ1-5
ATSRDGDREETQY	TRBV15	TRBJ2-5
ASTPYMNTEAF	TRBV7-2	TRBJ1-1
ASSLQGQLEETQY	TRBV11-2	TRBJ2-5
ASSQPGQGAYEQY	TRBV4-1	TRBJ2-7
ASTYPDQETQY	TRBV28	TRBJ2-5
ASSMARGYGYT	TRBV19	TRBJ1-2
ASSPLPIRAF	TRBV6-2/TRBV6-3	TRBJ1-1
ASSAGRATNYGYT	TRBV5-6	TRBJ1-2
ASSPLGAGEQY	TRBV27	TRBJ2-7
ASSQTGDRDHEQY	TRBV5-1	TRBJ2-7
ASRGTARGSYYGYT	TRBV27	TRBJ1-2
ASRATGTGTQPQH	TRBV19	TRBJ1-5
ASSGQGVNSPLH	TRBV6-5	TRBJ1-6
ASSSSAGRKREGEQF	TRBV5-4	TRBJ2-1
ASSPPGQGNTIY	TRBV25-1	TRBJ1-3
ASSVAAGPTYNEQF	TRBV9	TRBJ2-1
ASSQGTGFNEQF	TRBV4-1	TRBJ2-1
ASSQDSGWNTGELF	TRBV4-1	TRBJ2-2
ASSAQTGNTIY	TRBV9	TRBJ1-3
ASSNRPGRARPSTDTQY	TRBV2	TRBJ2-3
ASSPGQVGTLAEAF	TRBV18	TRBJ1-1
SASGGTNTGELF	TRBV20-1	TRBJ2-2
ASSADRANTGELF	TRBV5-1	TRBJ2-2
ASSVEVTGASGYT	TRBV9	TRBJ1-2
ASRTGQNNEQF	TRBV6-4	TRBJ2-1
ASSQGAASGRRGTDTQY	TRBV4-2	TRBJ2-3
ASSPGQGNGNTEAF	TRBV27	TRBJ1-1
ASSPWSQADTQY	TRBV7-2	TRBJ2-3
ASSLEGEVSPLH	TRBV7-9	TRBJ1-6
ASSQDLMGLAISSSTDTQY	TRBV3-1/TRBV3-2	TRBJ2-3
ASSQTSGRANEQF	TRBV4-3	TRBJ2-1